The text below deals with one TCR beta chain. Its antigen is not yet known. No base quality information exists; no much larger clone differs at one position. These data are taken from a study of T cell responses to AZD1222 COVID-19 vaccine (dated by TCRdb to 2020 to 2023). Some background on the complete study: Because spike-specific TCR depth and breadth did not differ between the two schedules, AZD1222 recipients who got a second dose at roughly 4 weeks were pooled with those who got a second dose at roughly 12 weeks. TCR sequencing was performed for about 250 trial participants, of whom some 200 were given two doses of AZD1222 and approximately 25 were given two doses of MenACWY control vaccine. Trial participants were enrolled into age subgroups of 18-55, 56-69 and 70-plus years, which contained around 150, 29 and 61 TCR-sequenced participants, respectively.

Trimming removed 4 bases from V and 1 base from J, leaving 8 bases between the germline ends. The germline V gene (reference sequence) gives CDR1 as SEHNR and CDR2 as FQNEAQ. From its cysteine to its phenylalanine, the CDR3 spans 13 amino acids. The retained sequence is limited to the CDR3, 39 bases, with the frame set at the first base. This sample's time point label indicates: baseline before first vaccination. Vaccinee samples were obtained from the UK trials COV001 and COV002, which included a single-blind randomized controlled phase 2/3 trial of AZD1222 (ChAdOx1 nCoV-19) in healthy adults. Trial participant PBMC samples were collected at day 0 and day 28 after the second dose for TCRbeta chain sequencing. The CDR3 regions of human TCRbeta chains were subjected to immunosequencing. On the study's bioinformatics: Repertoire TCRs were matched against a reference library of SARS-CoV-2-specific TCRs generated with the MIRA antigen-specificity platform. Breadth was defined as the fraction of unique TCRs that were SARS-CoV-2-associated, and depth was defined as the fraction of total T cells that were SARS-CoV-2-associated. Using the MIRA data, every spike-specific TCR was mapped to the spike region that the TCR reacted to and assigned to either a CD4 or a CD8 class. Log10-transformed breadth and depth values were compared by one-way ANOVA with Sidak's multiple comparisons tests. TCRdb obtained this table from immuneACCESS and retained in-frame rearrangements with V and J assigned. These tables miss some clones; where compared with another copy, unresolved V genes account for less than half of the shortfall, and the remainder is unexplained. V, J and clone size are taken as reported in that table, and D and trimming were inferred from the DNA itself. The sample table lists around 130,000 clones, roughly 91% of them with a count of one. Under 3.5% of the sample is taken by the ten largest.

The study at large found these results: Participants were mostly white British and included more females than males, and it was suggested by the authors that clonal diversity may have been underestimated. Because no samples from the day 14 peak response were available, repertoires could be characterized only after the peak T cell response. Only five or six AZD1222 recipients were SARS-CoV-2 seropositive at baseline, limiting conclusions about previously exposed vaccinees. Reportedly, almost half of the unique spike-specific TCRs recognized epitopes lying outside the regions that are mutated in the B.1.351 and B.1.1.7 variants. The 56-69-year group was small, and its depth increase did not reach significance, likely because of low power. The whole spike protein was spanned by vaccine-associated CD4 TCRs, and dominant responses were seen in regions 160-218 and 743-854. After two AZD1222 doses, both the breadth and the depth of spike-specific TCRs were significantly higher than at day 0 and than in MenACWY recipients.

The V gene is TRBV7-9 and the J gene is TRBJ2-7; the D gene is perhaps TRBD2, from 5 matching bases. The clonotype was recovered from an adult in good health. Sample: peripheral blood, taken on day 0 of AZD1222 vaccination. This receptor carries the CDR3 CASSWTESYEQYF. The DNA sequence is TGTGCCAGCAGCTGGACTGAATCCTACGAGCAGTACTTC.